Listed here are 29 T cell receptor beta chains from one sample, sequenced in a study of blood T cell repertoires in COVID-19. Sequencing was performed with immunoSEQ multiplex PCR; in TCRdb, only in-frame clones are kept and a portion is missing. Of a few hundred thousand clones in the sample, about 90% were seen once. Source material: peripheral blood. The receptors were gathered from a man aged 55-75 years with acute or convalescent COVID-19.

The V call is TRBV30, the J call TRBJ1-5; D uncertain. The CDR3 has 14 residues. CDR1 is GTSNPN and CDR2 is SVGIG in the germline V gene (reference sequence). V was cut by 3 bases and J by 3 bases, with 12 bases left in between. The chain's CDR3 is CAWRFQVSNQPQHF. The CDR3 bases are TGTGCCTGGAGGTTTCAGGTTTCCAATCAGCCCCAGCATTTT. The full variable domain, completed using reference TRBV30 and TRBJ1-5, is SQTIHQWPATLVQPVGSPLSLECTVEGTSNPNLYWYRQAAGRGLQLLFYSVGIGQISSEVPQNLSASRPQDRQFILSSKKLLLSDSGFYLCAWRFQVSNQPQHFGDGTRLSIL.

V usage is TRBV19 and J usage is TRBJ2-1; D is ambiguous. The CDR3 is made up of 12 amino acids. From germline, CDR1 is LNHDA and CDR2 SQIVND (reference sequence). Trimming removed 1 base at V and 10 bases at J, with 8 bases between. CDR3 sequence (DNA): TGTGCCAGTAGTATAGGAGGAGCCGAGCAGTTCTTC. It specifies CASSIGGAEQFF.

The V gene is TRBV6-1, the J gene TRBJ2-1; 7 bases are a match to TRBD2. Germline V gives CDR1 MNHNS, CDR2 SASEGT. After removal of 2 bases from V and 6 bases from J, the junction contained 7 bases not matched to a gene. CDR3 size: 15 residues. CDR3 coding DNA: TGTGCCAGCAGTGAAATAGGCGGGAGTCGCAATGAGCAGTTCTTC. This gives the protein CASSEIGGSRNEQFF.

The V gene is TRBV28, the J gene TRBJ2-7; D is unclear. Germline V lookup: CDR1 MDHEN, CDR2 SYDVKM. This CDR3 contains 12 residues. The V gene lost 5 bases and the J gene lost 0 bases, with 5 bases spanning the gap. CDR3 coding DNA: TGTGCCAGCAGTATACTCTCCTACGAGCAGTACTTC. It codes for CASSILSYEQYF.

This chain joins TRBV10-3 and TRBJ2-2; no reliable D call. CDR1 is ENHRY, CDR2 SYGVKD, per germline. The CDR3 is made up of 14 amino acids. V gave up 3 bases and J gave up 4 bases, with 9 bases separating them. CDR3 protein: CAISDGSSTGELFF. The CDR3 nucleotides read TGTGCCATCAGTGATGGCTCGTCCACCGGGGAGCTGTTTTTT.

The rearrangement joins TRBV7-3 to TRBJ1-2, with TRBD1 matching 11 bases. Germline CDR1 SGHTA, CDR2 FQGTGA. CDR3 length: 16 residues. With V trimmed by 5 bases and J by 2 bases, 7 bases remained unmatched. CDR3 bases: TGTGCCAGCAGCATTACGGACAGGGGGCCCAACTATGGCTACACCTTC. Its translation: CASSITDRGPNYGYTF.

A remark on this clone: Other DNA variants within this sample encode the same CDR3. V is TRBV30 and J is TRBJ1-5; 8 nucleotides align to TRBD1. There are 14 residues in the CDR3. V dropped 0 bases and J dropped 4; count of bases not matched to a gene: 2. From germline, CDR1 is GTSNPN and CDR2 SVGIG (reference sequence). CDR3 in amino acids: CAWSVQGGNQPQHF. The CDR3 nucleotides are TGTGCCTGGAGTGTACAGGGGGGAAATCAGCCCCAGCATTTT.

V is TRBV12-3 or TRBV12-4 and J is TRBJ1-2; D may be TRBD1 (6 bases). Deletions cut 6 bases from V and 5 bases from J, with 13 bases between. CDR3 length: 13 residues. The CDR3 bases are TGTGCCAGCAGCCGGACAGCGACATATGGCTACACCTTC. Amino acids: CASSRTATYGYTF.

The chain employs TRBV7-5 and TRBJ1-5; the table's D call TRBD1 went unverified against the DNA. TRBV7-5 is a pseudogene locus. This CDR3 has 14 residues. The CDR3 DNA follows: TGTGCCAGAAGCTTTACACAGATCAATCAGCCCCAGCATTTT. As protein: CARSFTQINQPQHF.

The chain carries TRBV5-5 and TRBJ1-2; D not certain. CDR3 length equals 14 residues. Germline loops: CDR1 SGHKS, CDR2 YYEKEE (reference sequence). V lost 0 bases and J lost 5, with 11 bases in between. The CDR3 DNA sequence: TGTGCCAGCAGCTTGGGGGGAGCGGGTTATGGCTACACCTTC. Its translation is CASSLGGAGYGYTF.

The chain links TRBV13 to TRBJ2-7, with 9 bases that match TRBD2. The V gene end was trimmed by 3 bases and the J gene end by 4 bases; junction bases not matched to a gene: 4. The CDR3 length is 14 residues. Germline CDR1 is PRHDT and CDR2 is FYEKMQ (reference sequence). As DNA, the CDR3 is TGTGCCAGCAGCTTGAGGCTAGCGGGATACGAGCAGTACTTC. Protein: CASSLRLAGYEQYF.

This clone was detected only once. The chain uses TRBV11-1 and TRBJ1-3, with D unresolved. The CDR3 length is 13 residues. The germline V gene has CDR1 SGHAT and CDR2 FQDESV (reference sequence). Trimming took 6 bases from V and 8 from J, leaving 14 bases between them. CDR3 loop: CASSLQTYDTIYF. The CDR3 DNA reads TGTGCCAGCAGTCTTCAAACCTACGACACCATATATTTT.

This clone was found a few times. The chain recombines TRBV4-1 with TRBJ1-4; 9 positions agree with TRBD1. The CDR3 loop spans 21 amino acids. V gave up 1 base and J gave up 0 bases; unmatched junction bases: 15. Per germline, CDR1 MGHRA and CDR2 YSYEKL. Here the CDR3 DNA reads TGCGCCAGCAGCCAAGGGGAGGTTTACAGGGGGCGCCGTTCAACTAATGAAAAACTGTTTTTT. Its protein is CASSQGEVYRGRRSTNEKLFF.

The V and J genes are TRBV29-1 and TRBJ2-5; D not certain. The length of the CDR3 is 12 residues. The V gene lost 7 bases and the J gene lost 4 bases, with 13 bases spanning the gap. Germline V gene lookup returns CDR1 SQVTM and CDR2 ANQGSEA. The CDR3 DNA is TGCAGCGCCTTAGACCCGGGAGAGACCCAGTACTTC. Its translation: CSALDPGETQYF.

The CDR3 region is CASSLSRESGELFF. For the CDR3, the DNA is TGTGCCAGCAGCTTAAGCAGGGAAAGCGGGGAGCTGTTTTTT. The chain links TRBV7-3 to TRBJ2-2; weak D call: TRBD1 (5 bases). The CDR3 totals 14 residues. From germline, CDR1 is SGHTA and CDR2 FQGTGA. Trimming shortened V by 1 base and J by 7 bases, and 10 bases separated the two germline ends.

This clone was observed a few times. The J gene is TRBJ2-5, the V gene TRBV29-1; TRBD2 agrees at 7 bases. V was pared by 6 bases and J by 1 base, with 20 bases of the junction left unmatched. This CDR3 spans 18 amino acids. Germline loops: CDR1 SQVTM, CDR2 ANQGSEA. The CDR3 bases are TGCAGCGTCGCGGGACTAAACCCCCGAGGGGCATTCCAAGAGACCCAGTACTTC. Translated: CSVAGLNPRGAFQETQYF.

CDR3 sequence reads: CASSHAKRRVYNEQFF. DNA of the CDR3: TGTGCCAGCAGCCACGCCAAAAGGAGGGTTTACAATGAGCAGTTCTTC. The rearrangement links TRBV28 to TRBJ2-1; TRBD2 might be the D (6 bases). V dropped 6 bases and J dropped 4 bases, with 19 bases sitting between them. From germline, CDR1 is MDHEN and CDR2 SYDVKM. CDR3 length: 16 residues.

The chain combines TRBV19 with TRBJ1-1; no clear D. CDR3 length equals 15 residues. Germline V gene sequence: CDR1 LNHDA, CDR2 SQIVND (reference sequence). The V end lost 4 bases, the J end lost 4 bases, and 16 bases lay between the germline ends. CDR3 bases: TGTGCCAGTAGTACCATACGGGGTGGGAGCACTGAAGCTTTCTTT. The encoded protein is CASSTIRGGSTEAFF. The whole variable domain, filled in from reference TRBV19 and TRBJ1-1, reads DGGITQSPKYLFRKEGQNVTLSCEQNLNHDAMYWYRQDPGQGLRLIYYSQIVNDFQKGDIAEGYSVSREKKESFPLTVTSAQKNPTAFYLCASSTIRGGSTEAFFGQGTRLTVV.

V usage is TRBV11-2 and J usage is TRBJ2-7; D is undetermined. The CDR3 has 15 amino acids. Germline lookup yields CDR1 SGHAT and CDR2 FQNNGV. V was clipped by 1 base and J by 2 bases, with 12 bases between them. The CDR3 region has the DNA TGTGCCAGCAGCTTAGGCGCAGTCGCGGCCTACGAGCAGTACTTC. Residues: CASSLGAVAAYEQYF.

The chain couples TRBV28 to TRBJ1-1; no definite D call. CDR1 and CDR2 from the germline V gene are MDHEN and SYDVKM. CDR3 length: 12 residues. V dropped 6 bases and J dropped 9 bases, with 14 bases sitting between them. The CDR3 DNA is TGTGCCAGCAGCCCTAGTCGCTTCCAAGCTTTCTTT. Amino acids: CASSPSRFQAFF.

This clone occurred once. The chain employs TRBV9 and TRBJ2-7; 7 bases map to TRBD2. V lost 0 bases, J lost 2 bases, and 8 bases stayed unmatched. There are 16 residues in the CDR3. CDR1 is SGDLS and CDR2 is YYNGEE in the germline V gene. DNA of the CDR3: TGTGCCAGCAGCGTAGCTGGAGCTAGCGGTACCTACGAGCAGTACTTC. It encodes CASSVAGASGTYEQYF.

This chain links TRBV13 with TRBJ1-3, with 11 positions matching TRBD1. The length of the CDR3 is 19 residues. The germline V gene has CDR1 PRHDT and CDR2 FYEKMQ (reference sequence). V trimming: 0 bases; J trimming: 2 bases; junction bases outside the gene matches: 9. The CDR3 here is CASSLGRDRGFDPGNTIYF. Here the CDR3 DNA reads TGTGCCAGCAGCTTAGGCCGGGACAGGGGGTTTGACCCTGGAAACACCATATATTTT.

The chain has TRBV2 and TRBJ1-5, with TRBD1 as a possible D gene (5 bases). Germline values: CDR1 SNHLY, CDR2 FYNNEI. CDR3 length: 13 amino acids. V lost 6 bases and J lost 7, with 13 bases in between. In DNA form, the CDR3 reads TGTGCCAGCAGCCTAGGGGTCGGGCAGCCCCAGCATTTT. This gives the protein CASSLGVGQPQHF.

This chain's CDR3 is CASSPDRVGGYTF. The CDR3 bases are TGTGCCAGCAGTCCGGACAGGGTTGGAGGCTACACCTTC. The rearrangement uses TRBV2 and TRBJ1-2, with 8 bases identical to TRBD1. The CDR3 is 13 residues long. Germline-derived CDR1 and CDR2 are SNHLY and FYNNEI. J was trimmed by 8 bases and V by 5 bases; bases with no gene match: 7.

This chain links TRBV13 with TRBJ2-1; 10 positions match TRBD2. This CDR3 region has 15 residues. Trimming at V came to 0 bases and at J to 8 bases, leaving 4 bases not matched to a gene. Germline CDR1 is PRHDT and CDR2 is FYEKMQ (reference sequence). CDR3 protein: CASSLGLAGDDEQFF. The CDR3 DNA reads TGTGCCAGCAGCTTAGGTCTAGCGGGAGACGATGAGCAGTTCTTC.

V is TRBV28 and J is TRBJ2-1, with D possibly matching TRBD2 (7 bases). This CDR3 comprises 13 residues. Germline lookup yields CDR1 MDHEN and CDR2 SYDVKM. V was shortened by 3 bases and J by 7 bases, with 10 bases between the two germline ends. CDR3 nucleotide sequence: TGTGCCAGCAGTTTGGGAGGGGGGAATGAGCAGTTCTTC. This translates into CASSLGGGNEQFF. Filled out from reference TRBV28 and TRBJ2-1, the complete variable domain reads DVKVTQSSRYLVKRTGEKVFLECVQDMDHENMFWYRQDPGLGLRLIYFSYDVKMKEKGDIPEGYSVSREKKERFSLILESASTNQTSMYLCASSLGGGNEQFFGPGTRLTVL.

The chain has TRBV29-1 and TRBJ2-1; the D is unclear. CDR3 length: 12 amino acids. Trimming pared 7 bases from V and 6 bases from J, leaving 13 bases between. Germline CDR1 reads SQVTM; CDR2 reads ANQGSEA. The CDR3 reads CSAGWARNEQFF. The CDR3 DNA reads TGCAGCGCTGGATGGGCGCGCAATGAGCAGTTCTTC.

The chain combines TRBV30 with TRBJ1-6, with D maybe TRBD1 (6 bases). Germline lookup yields CDR1 GTSNPN and CDR2 SVGIG (reference sequence). V lost 5 bases and J lost 7, with 9 bases in between. The CDR3 has 12 residues. CDR3: CAWGGQNSPLHF. The DNA for the CDR3 is TGTGCCTGGGGGGGGCAGAATTCACCCCTCCACTTT.

This sequence joins TRBV18 and TRBJ1-1, with TRBD1 as a possible D gene (6 bases). The CDR3 contains 15 residues. V was trimmed by 5 bases and J by 1 base, leaving 14 bases between them. Germline V gene lookup returns CDR1 KGHSH and CDR2 LQKENI. CDR3 sequence (DNA): TGTGCCAGCTCAGCCGGGAGGGGGGAGAACACTGAAGCTTTCTTT. It is translated as CASSAGRGENTEAFF.